This entry describes one T cell receptor beta chain. Some clones are missing from TCRdb's copy, which holds only in-frame ones; the method was immunoSEQ multiplex PCR. The sample consists of about 19,000 clones, roughly 90% of them appearing once. Germline lookup yields CDR1 KGHSH and CDR2 LQKENI. This CDR3 has 12 amino acids. V was pared by 7 bases and J by 8 bases, with 3 bases of the junction left unmatched. This specimen comes from a study of somatic mutations in cytotoxic T cells in rheumatoid arthritis. Study background: A subset of V beta antibody-stained T-cell populations was isolated by flow sorting, reaching nearly 100% purity, and this subset included V beta1+ cells that went on to TCRB sequencing.

The sample consisted of CD8+ T cells sorted from blood. The chain carries TRBV18 and TRBJ2-1; TRBD2 aligns across 9 bases. The clonotype originates from a man between 40 and 49 years old in good health. The CDR3 sequence: CASFSGSHEQFF. As DNA, the CDR3 is TGTGCCAGCTTTAGCGGGAGCCATGAGCAGTTCTTC.